The 17 T cell receptor beta chains reported below all come from one sample, sequenced in a study of CD8 T cells in ankylosing spondylitis. Whole-study findings and limits: Among TCR beta sequences, a motif of roughly 8 highly homologous variants appeared characteristic of ankylosing spondylitis blood.

TCRdb re-called the 5' RACE reads through MiXCR, storing one row per CDR3 protein. The data contain some 840,000 distinct CDR3 sequences, around 11% of them singletons. Their target antigens are unknown. The material sequenced was blood, either unsorted or a sorted T cell fraction (not recorded which). The receptors shown here come from a male donor with ankylosing spondylitis.

The chain employs TRBV24-1 and TRBJ2-6; 7 bases map to TRBD2. The CDR3 extends over 16 amino acids. Trimming removed 5 bases from V and 1 base from J; junction bases left unmatched: 4. Per germline, CDR1 KGHDR and CDR2 SFDVKD. CDR3 loop: CATSAQGGSGANVLTF. In DNA, the CDR3 is TGTGCCACCAGTGCCCAGGGAGGGTCTGGGGCCAACGTCCTGACTTTC.

As concerns this clonotype: Relative to the germline gene, one junction end is altered; a read error may explain this. This rearrangement joins TRBV20-1 to TRBJ2-7; TRBD2 matches at 11 bases. The CDR3 sequence is 16 residues long. CDR1 and CDR2 (germline): DFQATT, SNEGSKA (reference sequence). CDR3 protein: CCATGTSGQSSYEQYF. The DNA of the CDR3 is TGCTGTGCCACCGGGACTAGCGGCCAAAGCTCCTACGAGCAGTACTTC.

There are a few counts of this clonotype. This chain links TRBV7-3 with TRBJ2-7; D is ambiguous. Germline V lookup: CDR1 SGHTA, CDR2 FQGTGA. CDR3 length: 14 residues. V was trimmed by 5 bases and J by 0 bases, leaving 11 bases between them. This chain's CDR3 is CASSVDTYSYEQYF. CDR3 nucleotide sequence: TGTGCCAGCAGCGTTGACACGTACTCCTACGAGCAGTACTTC.

The sample holds a few counts of this clonotype. V is TRBV20-1 and J is TRBJ1-1; 12 bases align to TRBD1. CDR3 length: 15 residues. Germline CDR1 DFQATT, CDR2 SNEGSKA (reference sequence). V lost 6 bases, J lost 0 bases, and 5 bases stayed unmatched. The CDR3, as DNA: TGCAGTGCGGGGGGGACAGGGGGCTTGAACACTGAAGCTTTCTTT. Its protein product is CSAGGTGGLNTEAFF.

This clonotype was seen many times. V and J are TRBV11-2 and TRBJ2-7; TRBD2 matches at 8 bases. Looked up from germline, CDR1 is SGHAT and CDR2 is FQNNGV. This CDR3 is 16 amino acids long. J lost 4 bases, V lost 7 bases, and 15 bases had no gene match. CDR3 nucleotide sequence: TGTGCCAGCACCAATCTAGCGGGCCCATTCTGGTACGAGCAGTACTTC. This encodes CASTNLAGPFWYEQYF.

The table lists this clonotype with a few counts. CDR3 nucleotide sequence: TGCAGTGCTAGAAAAAATTCAGGGGGCACCGGGGAGCTGTTTTTT. Translation gives CSARKNSGGTGELFF. The chain recombines TRBV20-1 with TRBJ2-2; 7 positions match TRBD1. The ends lost 2 bases at V and 4 bases at J; junction bases unmatched: 7. Germline CDR1 reads DFQATT; CDR2 reads SNEGSKA (reference sequence). The CDR3 consists of 15 residues.

V is TRBV15 and J is TRBJ2-1; D gene uncertain. Between the trimmed V and J ends, which lost 0 bases and 1 base, there was a span of 4 bases. The CDR3 has 14 residues. Germline loops: CDR1 LNHNV, CDR2 YYDKDF (reference sequence). CDR3: CATSRELSYNEQFF. CDR3 sequence (DNA): TGTGCCACCAGCAGAGAACTGTCCTACAATGAGCAGTTCTTC.

V and J are TRBV20-1 and TRBJ1-1, with D tentatively TRBD1 (5 bases). CDR1 is DFQATT, CDR2 SNEGSKA, per germline (reference sequence). The CDR3 length is 13 residues. Trimming took off 5 bases at V and 5 bases at J, with 15 bases between the two ends. The DNA for the CDR3 is TGCAGTGCTTGCCGGGGCAAGGGGACTGAAGCTTTCTTT. Its protein is CSACRGKGTEAFF.

This clonotype was observed a handful of times. The chain is built from TRBV14 and TRBJ1-1; weak D call: TRBD1 (5 bases). There are 12 residues in the CDR3. Trimming took off 0 bases at V and 11 bases at J, with 10 bases between the two ends. From germline, CDR1 is SGHDN and CDR2 FVKESK. Here the CDR3 DNA reads TGTGCCAGCAGCCAAGACTGGGGGGGTGCTTTCTTT. As protein: CASSQDWGGAFF.

This clonotype has more than one count but fewer than ten. The rearrangement uses TRBV5-1 and TRBJ2-5, with a tentative D call TRBD1 (6 bases). The CDR3 sequence is 15 residues long. From germline, CDR1 is SGHRS and CDR2 YFSETQ. Deletions cut 0 bases from V and 5 bases from J, with 14 bases between. CDR3 in amino acids: CASSLVAGDMETQYF. CDR3 nucleotides: TGCGCCAGCAGCTTGGTAGCAGGGGATATGGAGACCCAGTACTTC.

V is TRBV28 and J is TRBJ1-5, with unresolved D. Germline values: CDR1 MDHEN, CDR2 SYDVKM. The CDR3 length is 13 residues. The V end was cut by 10 bases, the J end by 0 bases, with 10 bases between. The CDR3 nucleotides are TGTGCCACCCGGGAGTATAGCAATCAGCCCCAGCATTTT. Translating gives CATREYSNQPQHF. Combining the CDR3 with reference TRBV28 and TRBJ1-5 gives the whole variable domain DVKVTQSSRYLVKRTGEKVFLECVQDMDHENMFWYRQDPGLGLRLIYFSYDVKMKEKGDIPEGYSVSREKKERFSLILESASTNQTSMYLCATREYSNQPQHFGDGTRLSIL.

V gene TRBV20-1 combines with J gene TRBJ1-5; no definite D call. Germline-derived CDR1 and CDR2 are DFQATT and SNEGSKA (reference sequence). V was trimmed by 0 bases and J by 9 bases, leaving 15 bases between them. This CDR3 is 14 amino acids long. This CDR3 is CSARDPNSRLPQHF. In nucleotides, the CDR3 is TGCAGTGCTAGAGATCCTAACAGCCGACTGCCCCAGCATTTT.

This chain connects TRBV7-9 to TRBJ2-2; perhaps TRBD1 as D (6 bases). The CDR3 is 12 residues long. V was trimmed by 5 bases and J by 7 bases, leaving 8 bases between them. CDR1 is SEHNR, CDR2 FQNEAQ, per germline (reference sequence). CDR3 amino acids: CASSHRVGELFF. The CDR3 DNA reads TGTGCCAGCAGCCACAGGGTCGGGGAGCTGTTTTTT.

Only a few counts were recorded for this clonotype. The chain carries TRBV24-1 and TRBJ1-2, with 8 positions matching TRBD1. The germline gives CDR1 KGHDR, CDR2 SFDVKD. The CDR3 has 16 residues. V was pared by 4 bases and J by 6 bases, with 12 bases of the junction left unmatched. DNA for the CDR3: TGTGCCACCAGTGACCCCGGACAGGGCGCCGGACATGGCTACACCTTC. Translation gives CATSDPGQGAGHGYTF.

The chain links TRBV5-1 to TRBJ2-5; TRBD2 is a possible D gene (6 bases). V was pared by 5 bases and J by 1 base, with 15 bases between. This CDR3 spans 15 amino acids. Germline V gives CDR1 SGHRS, CDR2 YFSETQ. CDR3 bases: TGCGCCAGCAGTGCCCGAGCGGGCTTCCAAGAGACCCAGTACTTC. This gives the protein CASSARAGFQETQYF.

The chain links TRBV24-1 to TRBJ2-3; tentative D call: TRBD2 (5 bases). Germline CDR1 is KGHDR and CDR2 is SFDVKD. Trimming took off 5 bases at V and 3 bases at J, with 11 bases between the two ends. The CDR3 sequence is 14 residues long. DNA of the CDR3: TGTGCCACCAGTGGGGGAGTCTCGACAGATACGCAGTATTTT. Amino acid sequence: CATSGGVSTDTQYF.

V gene TRBV7-9 combines with J gene TRBJ1-4; no clear D. This CDR3 has 13 residues. Trimming stripped 4 bases from V and 6 bases from J, with 9 bases between. CDR1 SEHNR and CDR2 FQNEAQ come from the germline V gene (reference sequence). The CDR3 spells CASSSGGYEKLFF. CDR3 DNA: TGTGCCAGCAGCTCTGGAGGCTATGAAAAACTGTTTTTT.